This TCR beta chain was retrieved from a study of Tregs in tolerant kidney transplant recipients. This CDR3 contains 16 residues. The trim removed 5 bases at V and 0 bases at J, leaving 9 bases unmatched. CDR1 and CDR2 from the germline V gene are PRHDT and FYEKMQ (reference sequence). Note on this clone: The target antigen is unknown.

Clones were sequenced by immunoSEQ multiplex PCR, and TCRdb holds only the in-frame ones, with some missing. The sample yields about 66,000 clones, 80% to 95% seen once. Study-wide points: For some patients, primers changed over time, blocking nucleotide-level comparison.

This chain uses TRBV13 with TRBJ2-7; 8 bases line up with TRBD1. The TCR originated in a human donor who received a combined kidney and bone marrow transplant. Sequences were derived from CD8+ T cells from blood, sampled before the transplant. Here the CDR3 DNA reads TGTGCCAGCAGCGAAGGGACAGGAATAATCTCCTACGAGCAGTACTTC. Translating it yields CASSEGTGIISYEQYF.